The following is a T cell receptor beta chain sequence with its context. The CDR3 is 14 residues long. The V gene's germline CDR1 is SGHRS and CDR2 YFSETQ. Trimming left V 4 bases short and J 5 bases short, with 15 bases between. The data belong to a study of blood T cell repertoires in COVID-19. Study as a whole: Sites across the United States, Italy and Spain contributed samples from acute and convalescent COVID-19. T cells, B-cell-depleted T cells, or PBMCs supplied cDNA or gDNA.

Study processing details: It was from reference gene primer amplification that nucleated cell counts were estimated. The method was immunoSEQ multiplex PCR; TCRdb's version includes in-frame clones alone and lacks a portion of them. That table furnishes V, J and clone size, whereas the DNA furnished D and trimming. The repertoire consists of more than 200,000 clones, with 85% to 90% occurring once and the leading ten covering about 4.8%. The TCR sequence derives from a man aged 45-60 years with acute or convalescent COVID-19. This chain links TRBV5-1 with TRBJ1-1; weak D call: TRBD1 (6 bases). The sample was peripheral blood. In nucleotides, the CDR3 is TGCGCCAGCAGCCGGGGGGGCGACGGAACTGAAGCTTTCTTT. Translating gives CASSRGGDGTEAFF.